This T cell receptor (beta chain) emerged from a study of monozygotic twins with inflammatory bowel disease. The authors drew 2.5 to 3 ml of blood from each donor. TCRdb reprocessed the 5' RACE reads and keeps a single row for each CDR3 protein, giving no DNA. This table holds around 370,000 distinct CDR3 sequences. The TCR was taken from a human donor with ulcerative colitis or Crohn's disease, or a healthy co-twin of an affected twin (not recorded which). Sequencing was performed on blood.

The chain's CDR3 is CASNPIAGGPGTQYF. This sequence joins TRBV6-1 and TRBJ2-5; no DNA is available, so the TRBD1 call from TCRdb remains unchecked. CDR1 and CDR2 (germline): MNHNS, SASEGT. The length of the CDR3 is 15 residues.